The subject of this entry is one T cell receptor (beta chain). Its specificity is unknown. The data were taken from a study of T cell responses to AZD1222 COVID-19 vaccine. The study's findings and limits: Most donors were white British, females outnumbered males, and clonal diversity was possibly underestimated.

Only in-frame clones appear in the TCRdb table, and some are missing; sequencing was by immunoSEQ multiplex PCR. This table holds 200,000 or so clones, 90% to 95% found once. Germline CDR1 and CDR2: SGHTA and FQGTGA. The CDR3 totals 15 residues. With 5 bases removed from V and 0 bases from J, the gap between germline ends came to 11 bases. The sequence derives from an adult who received the AZD1222 COVID-19 vaccine. The rearrangement links TRBV7-3 to TRBJ2-1; the D is unclear. The material sequenced was peripheral blood, taken 28 days after the second AZD1222 dose. CDR3 loop: CASSIPTSSYNEQFF. The CDR3, as DNA: TGTGCCAGCAGCATACCGACAAGCTCCTACAATGAGCAGTTCTTC.